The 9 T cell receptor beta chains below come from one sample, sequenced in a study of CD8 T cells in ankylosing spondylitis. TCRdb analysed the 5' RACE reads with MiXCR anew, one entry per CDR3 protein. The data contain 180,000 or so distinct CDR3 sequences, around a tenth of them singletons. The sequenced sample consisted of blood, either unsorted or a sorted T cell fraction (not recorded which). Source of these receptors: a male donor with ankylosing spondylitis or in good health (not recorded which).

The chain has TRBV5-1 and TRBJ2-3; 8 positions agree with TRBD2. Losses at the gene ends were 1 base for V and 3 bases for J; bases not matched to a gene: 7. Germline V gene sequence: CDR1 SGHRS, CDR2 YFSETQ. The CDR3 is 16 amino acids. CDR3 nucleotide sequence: TGCGCCAGCAGCTTGAGCGGGAGAGGAGCGACAGATACGCAGTATTTT. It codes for CASSLSGRGATDTQYF.

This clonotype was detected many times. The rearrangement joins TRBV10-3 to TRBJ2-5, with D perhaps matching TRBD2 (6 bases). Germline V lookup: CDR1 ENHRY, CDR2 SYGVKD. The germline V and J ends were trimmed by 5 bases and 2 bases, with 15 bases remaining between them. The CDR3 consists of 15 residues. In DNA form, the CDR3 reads TGTGCCATCAGTCTTACCAGGACTATTCAAGAGACCCAGTACTTC. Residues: CAISLTRTIQETQYF.

The CDR3 region is CSTETGDLQYF. The CDR3 DNA is TGCAGTACTGAAACCGGGGACCTTCAGTATTTT. This sequence joins TRBV20-1 and TRBJ2-3, with D perhaps given as TRBD1 or TRBD2 (5 bases each). This CDR3 region has 11 residues. V was clipped by 8 bases and J by 12 bases, with 18 bases between them. CDR1 is DFQATT and CDR2 is SNEGSKA in the germline V gene (reference sequence).

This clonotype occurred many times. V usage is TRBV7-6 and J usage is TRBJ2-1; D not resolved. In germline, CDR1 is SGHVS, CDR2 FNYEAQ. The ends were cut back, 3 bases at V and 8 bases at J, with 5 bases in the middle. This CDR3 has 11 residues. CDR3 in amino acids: CASSFVDEQFF. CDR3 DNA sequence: TGTGCCAGCAGCTTCGTGGATGAGCAGTTCTTC.

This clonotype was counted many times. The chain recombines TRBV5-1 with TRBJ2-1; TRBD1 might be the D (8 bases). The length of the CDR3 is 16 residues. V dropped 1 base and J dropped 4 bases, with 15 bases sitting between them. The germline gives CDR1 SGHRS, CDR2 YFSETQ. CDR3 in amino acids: CASSLPGGGGYNEQFF. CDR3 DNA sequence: TGCGCCAGCAGCTTGCCAGGGGGCGGGGGTTACAATGAGCAGTTCTTC.

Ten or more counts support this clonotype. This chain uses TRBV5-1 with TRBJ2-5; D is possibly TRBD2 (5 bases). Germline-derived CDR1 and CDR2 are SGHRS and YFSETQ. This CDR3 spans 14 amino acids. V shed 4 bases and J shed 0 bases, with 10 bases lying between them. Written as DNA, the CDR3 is TGCGCCAGCAGCCCCGCCGGGGACCAAGAGACCCAGTACTTC. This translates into CASSPAGDQETQYF.

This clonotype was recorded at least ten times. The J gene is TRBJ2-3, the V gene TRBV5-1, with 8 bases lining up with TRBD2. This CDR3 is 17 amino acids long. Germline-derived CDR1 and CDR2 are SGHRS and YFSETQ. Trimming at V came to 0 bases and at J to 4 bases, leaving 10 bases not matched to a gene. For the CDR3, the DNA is TGCGCCAGCAGCTTGGCCCTGGGTAGCGGGGCGGCAGATACGCAGTATTTT. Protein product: CASSLALGSGAADTQYF.

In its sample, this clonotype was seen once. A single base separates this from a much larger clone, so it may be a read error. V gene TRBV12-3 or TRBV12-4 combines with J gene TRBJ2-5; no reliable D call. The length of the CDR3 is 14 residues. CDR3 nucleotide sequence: TGTGCCAGCAGTTTCGGTCGGACCCAAGAGACCCAGCACTTC. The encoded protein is CASSFGRTQETQHF.

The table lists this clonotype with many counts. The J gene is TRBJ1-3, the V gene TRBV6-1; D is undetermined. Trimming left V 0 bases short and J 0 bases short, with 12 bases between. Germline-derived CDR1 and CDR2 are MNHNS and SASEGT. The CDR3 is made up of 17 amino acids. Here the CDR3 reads CASSEAISQSSGNTIYF. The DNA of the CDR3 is TGTGCCAGCAGTGAAGCGATTTCGCAGAGCTCTGGAAACACCATATATTTT.